This TCR beta chain was retrieved from a study of control samples from healthy donors and cancer patients. Produced via immunoSEQ multiplex PCR; TCRdb's table is partial and in-frame only. The table includes some 120,000 clones, approximately 94% detected once. This TCR came from a man aged 30-40 years in good health. Sequenced material: blood.

The CDR3 loop reads CASSGDRTDTQYF. The CDR3 bases are TGTGCCAGCAGTGGGGACAGAACAGATACGCAGTATTTT. The genes are TRBV7-2 and TRBJ2-3; 7 nucleotides match TRBD1. Germline CDR1 SGHTA, CDR2 FQGNSA. This CDR3 has 13 residues. The V gene end was trimmed by 6 bases and the J gene end by 3 bases; junction bases not matched to a gene: 3. Complete variable domain (other parts from reference TRBV7-2 and TRBJ2-3): GAGVSQSPSNKVTEKGKDVELRCDPISGHTALYWYRQSLGQGLEFLIYFQGNSAPDKSGLPSDRFSAERTGGSVSTLTIQRTQQEDSAVYLCASSGDRTDTQYFGPGTRLTVL.